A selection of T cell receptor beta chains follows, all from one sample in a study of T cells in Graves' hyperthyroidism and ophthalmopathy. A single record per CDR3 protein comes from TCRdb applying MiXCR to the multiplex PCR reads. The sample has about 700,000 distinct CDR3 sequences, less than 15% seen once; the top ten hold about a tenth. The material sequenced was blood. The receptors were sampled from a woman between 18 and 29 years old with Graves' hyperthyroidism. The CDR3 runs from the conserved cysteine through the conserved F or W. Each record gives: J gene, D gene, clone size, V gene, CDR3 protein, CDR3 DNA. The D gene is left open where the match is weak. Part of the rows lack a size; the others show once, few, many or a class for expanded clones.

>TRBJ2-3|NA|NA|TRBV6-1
CASILLGTDTQYF
TGTGCCAGCATATTACTCGGCACAGATACGCAGTATTTT
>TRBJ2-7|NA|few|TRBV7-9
CASSLAHGGGLGYEQYF
TGTGCCAGCAGCTTAGCCCATGGGGGGGGCCTAGGGTACGAGCAGTACTTC
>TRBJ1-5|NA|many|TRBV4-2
CASSQEEGYVNQPQHF
TGTGCCAGCAGCCAAGAAGAAGGGTACGTCAATCAGCCCCAGCATTTT
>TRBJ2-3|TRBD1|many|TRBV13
CASSLRDSGSGDTQYF
TGTGCCAGCAGCTTAAGGGACAGCGGTTCTGGAGATACGCAGTATTTT
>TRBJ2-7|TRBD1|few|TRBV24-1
CATSDRDRAYEQYF
TGTGCCACCAGTGATCGGGACAGGGCCTACGAGCAGTACTTC
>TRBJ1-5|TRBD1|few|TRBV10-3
CAISFEGAQPQHF
TGTGCCATCAGTTTTGAGGGGGCTCAGCCCCAGCATTTT
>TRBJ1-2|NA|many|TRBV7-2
CASSFRGWVYGYTF
TGTGCCAGCAGTTTCCGGGGTTGGGTATATGGCTACACCTTC
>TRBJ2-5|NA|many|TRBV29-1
CSVRGYQETQYF
TGCAGCGTTCGGGGGTACCAAGAGACCCAGTACTTC
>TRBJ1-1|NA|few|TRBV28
CASTRAVTWVTEAFF
TGTGCCAGCACAAGGGCCGTGACATGGGTTACTGAAGCTTTCTTT
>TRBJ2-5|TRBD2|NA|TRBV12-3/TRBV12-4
CASRPGLGGQETQYF
TGTGCCAGCAGACCGGGACTAGGGGGGCAAGAGACCCAGTACTTC
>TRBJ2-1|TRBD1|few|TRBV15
CATSTGTGRAYNEQFF
TGTGCCACCAGTACCGGGACAGGGAGAGCCTACAATGAGCAGTTCTTC
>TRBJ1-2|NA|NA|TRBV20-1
CSARDRGGVYGYTF
TGCAGTGCTAGAGATCGGGGGGGTGTCTATGGCTACACCTTC
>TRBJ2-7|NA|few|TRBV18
CASSPNGLSYEQYF
TGTGCCAGCTCACCAAACGGACTCTCCTACGAGCAGTACTTC
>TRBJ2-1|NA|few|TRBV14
CASSQTGLSSYNEQFF
TGTGCCAGCAGCCAGACAGGTCTTAGCTCCTACAATGAGCAGTTCTTC
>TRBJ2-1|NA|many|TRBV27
CASSLLREANEQFF
TGTGCCAGCAGTTTATTGAGGGAGGCCAATGAGCAGTTCTTC
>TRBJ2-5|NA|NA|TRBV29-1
CSVRNMGQYF
TGCAGCGTTAGGAATATGGGCCAGTACTTC
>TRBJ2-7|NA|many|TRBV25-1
CASSEGQVSSYEQYF
TGTGCCAGCAGTGAGGGGCAGGTCAGCTCCTACGAGCAGTACTTC
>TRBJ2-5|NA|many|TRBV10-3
CAIRDAGGPQETQYF
TGTGCCATCCGGGACGCAGGGGGGCCGCAGGAGACCCAGTACTTC
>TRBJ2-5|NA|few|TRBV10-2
CASSPDVETQYF
TGCGCCAGCAGTCCGGATGTGGAGACCCAGTACTTC
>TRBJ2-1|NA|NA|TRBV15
CATSGVRNEQFF
TGTGCCACTTCGGGAGTTCGCAATGAGCAGTTCTTC
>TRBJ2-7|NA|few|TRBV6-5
CASSYSEVGEQYF
TGTGCCAGCAGTTACTCGGAAGTGGGAGAGCAGTACTTC
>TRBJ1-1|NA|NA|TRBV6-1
CASRRSQLNTEAFF
TGTGCCAGCAGGAGGAGTCAATTGAACACTGAAGCTTTCTTT
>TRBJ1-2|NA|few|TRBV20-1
CSTPPDGNFYGYTF
TGCAGTACCCCCCCAGACGGAAATTTCTATGGCTACACCTTC
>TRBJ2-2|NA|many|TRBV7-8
CASSFTGSGPRWSGELFF
TGTGCCAGCAGCTTTACGGGTTCAGGACCCCGATGGTCCGGGGAGCTGTTTTTT
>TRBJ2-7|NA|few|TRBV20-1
CSARDVRGADYEQYF
TGCAGTGCTAGAGATGTAAGGGGGGCGGATTACGAGCAGTACTTC
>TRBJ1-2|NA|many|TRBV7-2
CASSPQGLSSSGYTF
TGTGCCAGCAGCCCTCAGGGGTTATCTTCGTCTGGCTACACCTTC
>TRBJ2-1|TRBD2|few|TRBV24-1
CATSDLQTSGRKNEQFF
TGTGCCACCAGTGATTTGCAAACTAGCGGGAGAAAAAATGAGCAGTTCTTC
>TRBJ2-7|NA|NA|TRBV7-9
CASSITPREYEQYF
TGTGCCAGCAGCATTACACCCAGGGAGTACGAGCAGTACTTC
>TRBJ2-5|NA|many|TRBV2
CASSVQTQYF
TGTGCCAGCAGTGTTCAGACCCAGTACTTC
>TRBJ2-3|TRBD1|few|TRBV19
CASSMSTGDRADTQYF
TGTGCCAGTAGTATGTCGACAGGGGATAGGGCAGATACGCAGTATTTT
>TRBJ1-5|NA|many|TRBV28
CASSLLSGGRRPQHF
TGTGCCAGCAGTTTATTGTCCGGGGGCAGGCGGCCCCAGCATTTT
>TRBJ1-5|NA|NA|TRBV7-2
CASSPQSGNSNQPQHF
TGTGCCAGCAGCCCCCAATCCGGGAATAGCAATCAGCCCCAGCATTTT
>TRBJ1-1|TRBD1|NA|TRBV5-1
CASSFRDRVSNTEAFF
TGCGCCAGCAGCTTCCGGGACAGGGTGTCGAACACTGAAGCTTTCTTT
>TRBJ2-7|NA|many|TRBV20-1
CSARDSFSYEQYF
TGCAGTGCTAGAGATAGTTTCTCCTACGAGCAGTACTTC
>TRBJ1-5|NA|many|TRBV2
CASSVEGTGNQPQHF
TGTGCCAGCAGTGTAGAAGGGACCGGCAATCAGCCCCAGCATTTT
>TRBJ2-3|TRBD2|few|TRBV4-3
CASSQGAREGGDTQYF
TGCGCCAGCAGCCAAGGGGCGCGGGAGGGGGGAGATACGCAGTATTTT
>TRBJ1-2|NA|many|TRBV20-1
CSARSRDKRNYGYTF
TGCAGTGCTAGGAGCCGGGACAAACGAAACTATGGCTACACCTTC
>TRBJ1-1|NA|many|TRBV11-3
CASSLRSWYVTEAFF
TGTGCCAGCAGCCTGAGATCTTGGTATGTCACTGAAGCTTTCTTT
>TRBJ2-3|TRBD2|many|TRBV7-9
CASSRTSRTDTQYF
TGTGCCAGCAGCCGGACTAGCCGCACAGATACGCAGTATTTT
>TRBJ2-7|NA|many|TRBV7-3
CASSLNPSVKQYF
TGTGCCAGCAGCTTAAACCCTAGCGTCAAGCAGTACTTC
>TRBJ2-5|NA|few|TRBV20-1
CSASFSSEETQYF
TGCAGTGCTAGTTTCTCTTCGGAAGAGACCCAGTACTTC
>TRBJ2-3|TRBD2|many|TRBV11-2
CASSFGLAGAGTDTQYF
TGTGCCAGCAGCTTCGGACTAGCGGGAGCGGGCACAGATACGCAGTATTTT
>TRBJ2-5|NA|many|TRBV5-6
CASSWGVIQETQYF
TGTGCCAGCAGCTGGGGGGTCATACAAGAGACCCAGTACTTC
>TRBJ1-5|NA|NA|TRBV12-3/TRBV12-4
CASTILQQGRELHQPQHF
TGTGCCAGCACCATTCTCCAACAGGGCCGGGAGCTCCATCAGCCCCAGCATTTT
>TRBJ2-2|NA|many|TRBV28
CASRSADTGELFF
TGTGCCAGCAGGAGCGCGGACACCGGGGAGCTGTTTTTT
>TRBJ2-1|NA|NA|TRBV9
CASSPAGGAYNEQFF
TGTGCCAGCAGCCCCGCGGGTGGGGCCTACAATGAGCAGTTCTTC
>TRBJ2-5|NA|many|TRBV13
CASSRRSIQETQYF
TGTGCCAGCAGCCGTCGGAGTATACAAGAGACCCAGTACTTC
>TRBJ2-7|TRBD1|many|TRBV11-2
CASSARPGQGFYEQYF
TGTGCCAGCAGCGCGCGGCCGGGACAGGGCTTCTACGAGCAGTACTTC